This TCR beta chain was documented in a study of identical twins. Study-level findings and limits: Insertions were reduced in abundant cord blood beta clonotypes but not in memory repertoires. Beta out-of-frame sequences displayed a weaker excess of sharing between twins.

This CDR3 spans 15 amino acids. Trimming shortened V by 6 bases and J by 7 bases, and 18 bases separated the two germline ends. TCRdb ran MiXCR on the 5' RACE reads and lists one entry per CDR3 protein. In the table there are 500,000 to 650,000 distinct CDR3 sequences, around 22% of which are singletons. This clonotype has a handful of counts. The antigen is undetermined. These data also formed part of another study, on yellow fever vaccine responses in identical twins.

This clonotype originated in a woman between 18 and 29 years old in good health. The rearrangement uses TRBV12-3 or TRBV12-4 and TRBJ2-2, with D perhaps given as TRBD1 or TRBD2 (5 bases each). Sequenced sample: CD4+ T cells sorted from blood. The DNA for the CDR3 is TGTGCCAGCAGCCGAGGGTGGGGGTCACGCGGGGAGCTGTTTTTT. Translating gives CASSRGWGSRGELFF.